The next 27 T cell receptor beta chains were all read from a single sample in a study of T cell responses to AZD1222 COVID-19 vaccine. Repertoires were generated with immunoSEQ multiplex PCR, while TCRdb's copy carries only in-frame clones and drops some. The sample consists of roughly 150,000 clones, approximately 88% of them appearing once. The sequencing used peripheral blood, collected 28 days after the second AZD1222 dose. These receptors all come from an adult who received the AZD1222 COVID-19 vaccine.

This rearrangement joins TRBV10-1 to TRBJ1-5, with 10 positions matching TRBD1. Unmatched junction bases numbered 2, after V lost 3 bases and J lost 6 bases. Germline loops: CDR1 WNHNN, CDR2 SYGVQD (reference sequence). The CDR3 loop spans 14 amino acids. The CDR3 DNA sequence: TGCGCCAGCAGTGACTGGGACAGGGGTCAGCCCCAGCATTTT. Translated: CASSDWDRGQPQHF.

The rearrangement links TRBV6-6 to TRBJ2-2; 9 bases agree with TRBD1. Losses at the gene ends were 4 bases for V and 1 base for J; bases not matched to a gene: 1. CDR1 is MNHNY, CDR2 SVGAGI, per germline (reference sequence). The CDR3 is made up of 15 amino acids. The CDR3 loop is CASSSGQGNTGELFF. In DNA, the CDR3 is TGTGCCAGCAGTTCGGGACAGGGGAACACCGGGGAGCTGTTTTTT.

The chain recombines TRBV6-5 with TRBJ1-3; D is undetermined. Trimming took 0 bases from V and 4 from J, leaving 10 bases between them. Germline V gene sequence: CDR1 MNHEY, CDR2 SVGAGI. The CDR3 consists of 15 residues. In nucleotides, the CDR3 is TGTGCCAGCAGTTACTCGATCGCAGAAGGAAACACCATATATTTT. This sequence encodes CASSYSIAEGNTIYF.

The chain links TRBV6-6 to TRBJ1-6; possibly TRBD1 for D (5 bases). Germline V gene data show CDR1 as MNHNY and CDR2 as SVGAGI (reference sequence). V shed 5 bases and J shed 0 bases, with 14 bases lying between them. CDR3 length: 17 residues. The CDR3 nucleotides are TGTGCCAGCAGTCCTGGGACCACTTTCTCCTATAATTCACCCCTCCACTTT. Translated: CASSPGTTFSYNSPLHF.

The rearrangement joins TRBV3-1 (or the pseudogene TRBV3-2) to TRBJ2-3, with D perhaps matching TRBD2 (5 bases). V shed 5 bases and J shed 2 bases, with 14 bases lying between them. Germline loops: CDR1 LGHDT, CDR2 YNNKEL (reference sequence). The CDR3 covers 15 residues. In DNA, the CDR3 is TGTGCCAGCAGCGACTCCGGGGTCCTCACAGATACGCAGTATTTT. This encodes CASSDSGVLTDTQYF.

The chain is built from TRBV12-5 and TRBJ2-7; the match to TRBD1 covers 7 bases. The CDR3 spans 14 residues. Germline CDR1 is LGHNT and CDR2 is FRNRAP. The ends lost 7 bases at V and 2 bases at J; junction bases unmatched: 8. CDR3 amino acids: CASASKGAAYEQYF. DNA of the CDR3: TGTGCTAGTGCTTCGAAGGGGGCAGCCTACGAGCAGTACTTC.

This rearrangement joins TRBV6-5 to TRBJ1-5; 7 positions match TRBD1. Per the germline V gene, CDR1 is MNHEY and CDR2 is SVGAGI. This CDR3 region has 14 residues. After removal of 2 bases from V and 5 bases from J, the junction contained 3 bases not matched to a gene. The chain's CDR3 is CASSYDRAHQPQHF. For the CDR3, the DNA is TGTGCCAGCAGTTACGACAGGGCCCATCAGCCCCAGCATTTT.

The chain joins TRBV20-1 to TRBJ2-7, with unresolved D. The CDR3 sequence is 10 residues long. Trimming pared 4 bases from V and 3 bases from J, leaving 4 bases between. Germline lookup yields CDR1 DFQATT and CDR2 SNEGSKA (reference sequence). The CDR3 region is CSATNYEQYF. DNA of the CDR3: TGCAGTGCTACCAACTACGAGCAGTACTTC.

The rearrangement uses TRBV9 and TRBJ1-2, with D perhaps TRBD1 (6 bases). This CDR3 spans 14 amino acids. Deletions cut 6 bases from V and 0 bases from J, with 12 bases between. Germline V gene sequence: CDR1 SGDLS, CDR2 YYNGEE. This CDR3 is CASTSGHSNYGYTF. The CDR3 DNA reads TGTGCCAGCACCTCGGGACACTCTAACTATGGCTACACCTTC.

The J gene is TRBJ2-3, the V gene TRBV9; the D gene is possibly TRBD1 (6 bases). Germline CDR1 SGDLS, CDR2 YYNGEE. Trimming took off 4 bases at V and 0 bases at J, with 12 bases between the two ends. The CDR3 is made up of 15 amino acids. The CDR3, as DNA: TGTGCCAGCAGCTTACAGGGCACTAGCACAGATACGCAGTATTTT. Translated: CASSLQGTSTDTQYF.

The chain joins TRBV7-6 to TRBJ1-4, with 9 bases fitting TRBD1. This CDR3 has 15 amino acids. Per the germline V gene, CDR1 is SGHVS and CDR2 is FNYEAQ. With V trimmed by 5 bases and J by 8 bases, 9 bases remained unmatched. CDR3 region: CASSPRQGGGEKLFF. CDR3 bases: TGTGCCAGCAGCCCGCGACAGGGGGGAGGAGAAAAACTGTTTTTT.

In DNA form, the CDR3 reads TGCAGCGTTGAAGATCGTGAAAGGGGTGGGTACGAGCAGTACTTC. Translating gives CSVEDRERGGYEQYF. The rearrangement uses TRBV29-1 and TRBJ2-7; TRBD1 is a possible D gene (5 bases). The CDR3 contains 15 residues. Germline loops: CDR1 SQVTM, CDR2 ANQGSEA. The V end was cut by 0 bases, the J end by 4 bases, with 16 bases between.

The rearrangement links TRBV6-2 or TRBV6-3 to TRBJ1-1; 8 nucleotides align to TRBD1. The V segment lost 4 bases and the J segment 3 bases; nucleotides outside the gene matches: 7. The CDR3 runs to 15 residues. Looked up from germline, CDR1 is MNHEY and CDR2 is SVGEGT. The CDR3 coding sequence is TGTGCCAGCAGTTCCAACAGGGGGTCGGACACTGAAGCTTTCTTT. This translates into CASSSNRGSDTEAFF.

Only a few counts were recorded for this clone. The V call is TRBV14, the J call TRBJ1-5; D is perhaps TRBD1 (5 bases). The CDR3 is made up of 13 amino acids. The V end lost 0 bases, the J end lost 7 bases, and 7 bases lay between the germline ends. CDR1 SGHDN and CDR2 FVKESK come from the germline V gene. The CDR3 here is CASSQDRGQPQHF. Written as DNA, the CDR3 is TGTGCCAGCAGCCAAGATAGGGGACAGCCCCAGCATTTT.

This chain links TRBV19 with TRBJ2-3; possible D gene TRBD1, 6 bases. Trimming cost V 5 bases and J 0 bases, with 9 bases left between them. The germline V gene encodes CDR1 LNHDA and CDR2 SQIVND (reference sequence). This CDR3 is 14 amino acids long. CDR3 loop: CASSPRGSTDTQYF. CDR3 in DNA: TGTGCCAGTAGTCCCAGGGGTAGCACAGATACGCAGTATTTT.

This chain links TRBV2 with TRBJ1-1, with TRBD1 identical over 7 bases. The CDR3 runs 15 residues. Germline V gene lookup returns CDR1 SNHLY and CDR2 FYNNEI. J was trimmed by 1 base and V by 5 bases; bases with no gene match: 7. The DNA for the CDR3 is TGTGCCAGCAGTTCCTCTAGGACAGGGAACACTGAAGCTTTCTTT. This sequence encodes CASSSSRTGNTEAFF.

This clone has more than one count but fewer than ten. The chain combines TRBV19 with TRBJ1-5; 9 bases agree with TRBD1. Germline V gene data show CDR1 as LNHDA and CDR2 as SQIVND (reference sequence). V dropped 3 bases and J dropped 5; count of bases not matched to a gene: 8. The CDR3 covers 16 residues. CDR3 amino acids: CASSIPGQGPYQPQHF. For the CDR3, the DNA is TGTGCCAGTAGTATTCCTGGACAGGGGCCGTATCAGCCCCAGCATTTT.

This clone was recorded only once. This sequence joins TRBV5-4 and TRBJ1-2; D gene ambiguous. Germline V gene lookup returns CDR1 SGHNT and CDR2 YYREEE (reference sequence). The CDR3 covers 13 residues. V lost 0 bases and J 8 bases, leaving 11 bases between the germline ends. The CDR3 DNA reads as TGTGCCAGCAGCTTGGCCCCCCGGGGAGGCTACACCTTC. This codes for CASSLAPRGGYTF.

J is TRBJ2-1 and V is TRBV10-2; no firm D call. CDR3 length: 14 amino acids. V was cut by 7 bases and J by 9 bases, with 19 bases left in between. Germline CDR1 and CDR2: WSHSY and SAAADI. This CDR3 is CASMKDGLKVEQFF. The DNA for the CDR3 is TGCGCCAGCATGAAGGACGGGCTTAAGGTTGAGCAGTTCTTC.

The chain couples TRBV5-1 to TRBJ2-1; D remains ambiguous. Trimming cost V 4 bases and J 0 bases, with 11 bases left between them. Germline CDR1 SGHRS, CDR2 YFSETQ. This CDR3 region has 15 residues. In nucleotides, the CDR3 is TGCGCCAGCAGCCCGGATGGTAGCTCCTACAATGAGCAGTTCTTC. It codes for CASSPDGSSYNEQFF.

The chain recombines TRBV6-5 with TRBJ1-1, with D hard to call. Looked up from germline, CDR1 is MNHEY and CDR2 is SVGAGI. The CDR3 sequence is 16 residues long. The germline V and J ends were trimmed by 0 bases and 1 base, with 12 bases remaining between them. In DNA, the CDR3 is TGTGCCAGCAGTTACTCCGGGTTGGGCCGGAACACTGAAGCTTTCTTT. Translated, it gives CASSYSGLGRNTEAFF.

The V call is TRBV15, the J call TRBJ2-6; TRBD1 aligns across 7 bases. Trimming took 4 bases from V and 2 from J; bases not matched to a gene: 5. Germline CDR1 and CDR2: LNHNV and YYDKDF (reference sequence). This CDR3 has 16 amino acids. The CDR3 is CATSIDRETGANVLTF. CDR3 in DNA: TGTGCCACCAGCATAGACAGGGAGACTGGGGCCAACGTCCTGACTTTC. Variable domain in full (rest from reference TRBV15 and TRBJ2-6): DAMVIQNPRYQVTQFGKPVTLSCSQTLNHNVMYWYQQKSSQAPKLLFHYYDKDFNNEADTPDNFQSRRPNTSFCFLDIRSPGLGDTAMYLCATSIDRETGANVLTFGAGSRLTVL.

The chain carries TRBV19 and TRBJ1-2, with no clear D. This CDR3 has 16 amino acids. In germline, CDR1 is LNHDA, CDR2 SQIVND (reference sequence). Trimming cost V 0 bases and J 8 bases, with 19 bases left between them. The CDR3 DNA follows: TGTGCCAGTAGTATAGAAGGGTCGGGATCTTCGGGAGGCTACACCTTC. This gives the protein CASSIEGSGSSGGYTF.

The CDR3 nucleotides read TGTGCCAGCAGCCAAGAGGGTCCCCAGGACAGGGTGTTGTATGGCACTGAAGCTTTCTTT. It yields the protein CASSQEGPQDRVLYGTEAFF. This rearrangement joins TRBV4-2 to TRBJ1-1; 8 bases map to TRBD1. The CDR3 extends over 20 amino acids. With 0 bases clipped from V and 4 bases from J, the junction kept 19 bases outside the gene matches. Germline loops: CDR1 LGHNA, CDR2 YNFKEQ.

This chain links TRBV6-5 with TRBJ1-1; D unresolved. Deletions cut 4 bases from V and 3 bases from J, with 15 bases between. The CDR3 has 15 amino acids. Germline-derived CDR1 and CDR2 are MNHEY and SVGAGI. In DNA form, the CDR3 reads TGTGCCAGCAGTTCCATTCTCATAAGCTACACTGAAGCTTTCTTT. It yields the protein CASSSILISYTEAFF.

V is TRBV10-2 and J is TRBJ1-1; unclear D gene. The germline V gene has CDR1 WSHSY and CDR2 SAAADI. The V end was cut by 4 bases, the J end by 2 bases, with 17 bases between. The CDR3 loop spans 16 amino acids. CDR3 nucleotides: TGCGCCAGCAGTGGCCAACACGGAGGACCAAACACTGAAGCTTTCTTT. This codes for CASSGQHGGPNTEAFF.

This clone was detected a few times. The chain uses TRBV12-5 and TRBJ1-2; no definite D call. CDR3 length: 13 residues. The ends were cut back, 2 bases at V and 3 bases at J, with 7 bases in the middle. Germline V gene data show CDR1 as LGHNT and CDR2 as FRNRAP. This chain's CDR3 is CASGLMGYYGYTF. In DNA form, the CDR3 reads TGTGCTAGTGGTTTGATGGGGTACTATGGCTACACCTTC.